This T cell receptor beta chain was captured by sequencing in a study of blood T cell repertoires in COVID-19. Looked up from germline, CDR1 is SGHVS and CDR2 is FQNEAQ. V trimming: 2 bases; J trimming: 3 bases; junction bases outside the gene matches: 6. This CDR3 is built from 16 residues. In the original analysis: Estimated nucleated cell counts came from reference gene primer amplification. Profiled with immunoSEQ multiplex PCR; TCRdb holds only in-frame clones, not every one. D and trimming come from the DNA, and the V and J calls and clone size come from that table. The data hold around 150,000 clones, with around nine tenths observed a single time.

The V call is TRBV7-8, the J call TRBJ2-7, with 11 positions matching TRBD2. The source material was peripheral blood. This TCR derives from a man aged 55 to 70 with active or convalescent COVID-19. CDR3 amino acids: CASSLPLAGELYEQYF. The CDR3 region has the DNA TGTGCCAGCAGCTTACCACTAGCGGGGGAGCTCTACGAGCAGTACTTC.